Sequencing of this T cell receptor beta chain was carried out in a study of post-analysis software for immune sequencing data. Regarding the study as a whole: Controls had lower frequencies than patients of roughly five TRBV segments, which included TRBV5-6, TRBV5-1 and TRBV20-1. Multiple sclerosis was associated with a significant reduction in normalized Chao1 diversity relative to controls.

As to this clonotype: Its cognate antigen is unknown.

Germline lookup yields CDR1 SGDLS and CDR2 YYNGEE. This CDR3 has 14 amino acids. Trimming took 3 bases from V and 4 from J; bases not matched to a gene: 7. cDNA libraries of TCR beta carried unique molecular identifiers. MiXCR was run by TCRdb on the PCR reads, yielding one entry per CDR3 protein. The sample records 700,000 to 900,000 distinct CDR3 sequences, around 42% being singletons. The specimen sequenced was blood. The V gene is TRBV9, the J gene TRBJ2-7; 7 nucleotides line up with TRBD2. The TCR comes from a girl aged 5 to 17 with multiple sclerosis. CDR3 coding DNA: TGTGCCAGCAGCGCTGCAGCGGGATGGTACGAGCAGTACTTC. Residues: CASSAAAGWYEQYF.